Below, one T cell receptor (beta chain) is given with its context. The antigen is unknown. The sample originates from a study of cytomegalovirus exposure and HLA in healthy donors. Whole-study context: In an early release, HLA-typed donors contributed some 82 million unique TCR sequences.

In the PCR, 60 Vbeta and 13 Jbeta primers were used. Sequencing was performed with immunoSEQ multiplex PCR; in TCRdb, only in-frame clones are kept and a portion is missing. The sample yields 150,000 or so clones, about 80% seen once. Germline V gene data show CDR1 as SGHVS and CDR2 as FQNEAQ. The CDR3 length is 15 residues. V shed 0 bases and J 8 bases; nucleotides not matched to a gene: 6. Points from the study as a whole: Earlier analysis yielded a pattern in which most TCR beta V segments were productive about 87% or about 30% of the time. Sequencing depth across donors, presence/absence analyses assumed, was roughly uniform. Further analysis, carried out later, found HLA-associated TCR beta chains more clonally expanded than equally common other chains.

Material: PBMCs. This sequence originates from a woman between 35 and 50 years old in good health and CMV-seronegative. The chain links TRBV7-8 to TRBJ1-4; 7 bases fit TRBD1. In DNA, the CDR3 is TGTGCCAGCAGCTTAGCGCCGGACAGGCTGGAAAAACTGTTTTTT. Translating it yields CASSLAPDRLEKLFF.